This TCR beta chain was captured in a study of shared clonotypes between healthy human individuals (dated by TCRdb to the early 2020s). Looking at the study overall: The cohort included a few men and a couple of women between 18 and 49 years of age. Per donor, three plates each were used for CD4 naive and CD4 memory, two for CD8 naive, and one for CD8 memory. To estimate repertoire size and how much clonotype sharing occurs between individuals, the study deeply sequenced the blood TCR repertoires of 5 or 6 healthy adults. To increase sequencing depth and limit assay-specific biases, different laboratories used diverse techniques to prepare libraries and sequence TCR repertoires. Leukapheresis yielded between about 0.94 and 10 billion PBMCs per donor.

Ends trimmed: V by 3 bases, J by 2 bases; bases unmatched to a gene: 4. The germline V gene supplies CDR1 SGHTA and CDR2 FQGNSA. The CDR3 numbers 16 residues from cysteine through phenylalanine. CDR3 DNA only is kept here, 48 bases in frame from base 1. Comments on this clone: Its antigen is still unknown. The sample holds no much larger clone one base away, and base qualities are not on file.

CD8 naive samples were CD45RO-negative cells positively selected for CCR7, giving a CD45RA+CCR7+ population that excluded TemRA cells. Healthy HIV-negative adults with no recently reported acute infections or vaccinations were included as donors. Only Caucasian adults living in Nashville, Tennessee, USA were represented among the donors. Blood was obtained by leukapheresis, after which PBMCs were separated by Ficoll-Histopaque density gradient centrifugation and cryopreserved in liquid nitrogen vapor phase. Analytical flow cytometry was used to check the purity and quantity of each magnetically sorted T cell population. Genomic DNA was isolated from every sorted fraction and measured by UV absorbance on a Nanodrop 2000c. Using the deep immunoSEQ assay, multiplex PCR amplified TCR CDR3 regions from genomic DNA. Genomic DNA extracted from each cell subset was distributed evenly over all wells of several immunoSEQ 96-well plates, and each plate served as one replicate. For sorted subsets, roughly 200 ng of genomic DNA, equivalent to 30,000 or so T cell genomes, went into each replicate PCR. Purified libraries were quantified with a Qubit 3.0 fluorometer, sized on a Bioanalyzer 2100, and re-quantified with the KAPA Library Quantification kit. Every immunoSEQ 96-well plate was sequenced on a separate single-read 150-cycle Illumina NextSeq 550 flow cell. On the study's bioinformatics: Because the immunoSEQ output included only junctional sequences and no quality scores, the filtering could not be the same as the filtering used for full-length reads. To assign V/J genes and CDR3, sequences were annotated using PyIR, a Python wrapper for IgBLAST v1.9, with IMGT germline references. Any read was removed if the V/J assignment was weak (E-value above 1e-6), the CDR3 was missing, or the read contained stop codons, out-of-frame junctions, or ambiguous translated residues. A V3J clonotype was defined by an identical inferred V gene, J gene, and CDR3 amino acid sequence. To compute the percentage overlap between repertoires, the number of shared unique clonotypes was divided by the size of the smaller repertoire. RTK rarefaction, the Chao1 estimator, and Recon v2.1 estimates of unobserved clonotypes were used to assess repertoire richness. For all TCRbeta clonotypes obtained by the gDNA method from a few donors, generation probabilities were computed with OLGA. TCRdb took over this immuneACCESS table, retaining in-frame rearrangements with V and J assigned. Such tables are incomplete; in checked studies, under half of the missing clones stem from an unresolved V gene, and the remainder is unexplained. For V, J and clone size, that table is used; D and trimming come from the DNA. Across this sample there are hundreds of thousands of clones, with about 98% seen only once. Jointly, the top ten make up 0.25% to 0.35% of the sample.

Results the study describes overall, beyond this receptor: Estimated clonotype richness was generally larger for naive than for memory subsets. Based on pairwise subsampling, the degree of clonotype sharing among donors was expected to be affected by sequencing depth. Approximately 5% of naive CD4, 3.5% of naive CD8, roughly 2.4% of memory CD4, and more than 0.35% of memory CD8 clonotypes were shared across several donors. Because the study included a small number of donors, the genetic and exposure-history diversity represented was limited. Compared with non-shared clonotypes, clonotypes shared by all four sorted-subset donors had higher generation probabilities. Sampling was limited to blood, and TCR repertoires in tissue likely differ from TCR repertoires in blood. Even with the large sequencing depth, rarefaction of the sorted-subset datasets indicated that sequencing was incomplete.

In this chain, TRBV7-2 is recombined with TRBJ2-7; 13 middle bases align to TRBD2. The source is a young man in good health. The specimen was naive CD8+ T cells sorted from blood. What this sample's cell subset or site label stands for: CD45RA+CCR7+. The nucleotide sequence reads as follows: TGTGCCAGCAGCTTCGGGACTAGCGGGGAGACCTACGAGCAGTACTTC. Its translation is CASSFGTSGETYEQYF.